Sequencing of this T cell receptor (beta chain) was carried out in a study of tumor and adjacent non-tumor tissue in lung cancer. Trimming removed 2 bases at V and 0 bases at J, with 14 bases between. Germline V CDR1 and CDR2: SEHNR, FQNEAQ (reference sequence). This CDR3 region has 16 residues. The template was RNA from unsorted bulk tissue. The library came from three nested PCR rounds adapted from ARM-PCR protocols. TCRdb reprocessed the multiplex PCR reads via MiXCR and lists one record per CDR3 protein. The sample shows approximately 71,000 distinct CDR3 sequences, just under 60% of them seen only once. Ten or more counts support this clonotype.

The receptor was isolated from a man in his forties or fifties with non-small cell lung cancer. V and J are TRBV7-9 and TRBJ2-7, with D tentatively TRBD1 or TRBD2 (6 bases each). Source material: lung tumor tissue. The CDR3 loop is CASSLITGTRSYEQYF. The CDR3 DNA is TGTGCCAGCAGCTTAATTACAGGGACTCGCTCCTACGAGCAGTACTTC.